This section outlines one T cell receptor beta chain sequence together with its context. The source of the sample is a study of blood T cell repertoires in COVID-19. Study at large: Spain, Italy and the United States supplied samples that represented acute and convalescent COVID-19. From T cells, B-cell-depleted T cells, or PBMCs came the material, which was cDNA or gDNA.

Study processing details: Estimates of nucleated cell counts were drawn from the amplification of reference gene primers. Measured with immunoSEQ multiplex PCR; TCRdb has only the in-frame clones, and not every one. The V and J calls and clone size were taken over from that table, and D and trimming were inferred from the DNA. This table holds some 200,000 clones, 70% to 90% found once. Sequencing input: peripheral blood. The receptor comes from a man between 60 and 75 years old with active or convalescent COVID-19.

This CDR3 reads CASSLLAVGQSTQYF. CDR3 in DNA: TGCGCCAGCAGCTTGTTAGCCGTCGGACAGTCCACCCAGTACTTC. The genes are TRBV5-1 and TRBJ2-5, with D possibly TRBD1 on 6 matching bases. The germline CDR1 and CDR2 sequences are SGHRS and YFSETQ. Trimming left V 1 base short and J 8 bases short, with 18 bases between. The CDR3 contains 15 residues.